Each of the 11 T cell receptor beta chains below was sequenced from the same sample in a study of blood T cell repertoires in COVID-19. The table came from immunoSEQ multiplex PCR; TCRdb's copy has only in-frame clones and leaves some out. Among about 150,000 clones listed, 80% to 90% were seen once. What was sequenced was peripheral blood. The receptors stem from a young man with COVID-19, enrolled during active disease.

The chain uses TRBV5-1 and TRBJ2-1; TRBD1 aligns across 8 bases. With 4 bases clipped from V and 2 bases from J, the junction kept 5 bases outside the gene matches. Germline lookup yields CDR1 SGHRS and CDR2 YFSETQ. The CDR3 runs to 15 residues. The CDR3: CASSPRTGTYNEQFF. Here the CDR3 DNA reads TGCGCCAGCAGCCCCCGGACAGGGACCTACAATGAGCAGTTCTTC.

The chain joins TRBV28 to TRBJ2-3; TRBD2 is a possible D gene (6 bases). CDR3 length: 16 residues. The V end lost 3 bases, the J end lost 2 bases, and 15 bases lay between the germline ends. Per the germline V gene, CDR1 is MDHEN and CDR2 is SYDVKM. Here the CDR3 DNA reads TGTGCCAGCAGTTTTGAGGTAGCGGCTTTCACAGATACGCAGTATTTT. Translating it yields CASSFEVAAFTDTQYF.

The CDR3 region is CASSIGANTGELFF. As DNA, the CDR3 is TGTGCCAGCAGCATCGGAGCGAACACCGGGGAGCTGTTTTTT. The gene calls are TRBV5-5 and TRBJ2-2; D is unclear. Germline V gives CDR1 SGHKS, CDR2 YYEKEE (reference sequence). This CDR3 contains 14 residues. The V gene lost 4 bases and the J gene lost 0 bases, with 7 bases spanning the gap.

The rearrangement links TRBV5-4 to TRBJ2-2; 11 nucleotides align to TRBD1. Germline V CDR1 and CDR2: SGHNT, YYREEE (reference sequence). CDR3 length: 17 amino acids. Trimming at V came to 4 bases and at J to 7 bases, leaving 12 bases not matched to a gene. The CDR3: CASSPSLGTGGIGELFF. The CDR3 coding sequence is TGTGCCAGCAGCCCCTCTCTTGGGACAGGGGGTATCGGGGAGCTGTTTTTT.

The rearrangement uses TRBV18 and TRBJ1-5; no definite D call. The CDR3 is 16 residues long. The germline V and J ends were trimmed by 5 bases and 1 base, with 15 bases remaining between them. Per germline, CDR1 KGHSH and CDR2 LQKENI. CDR3 sequence reads: CASSGAKDSSNQPQHF. DNA for the CDR3: TGTGCCAGCTCAGGAGCTAAAGATTCGAGCAATCAGCCCCAGCATTTT.

This clone was found once. This chain joins TRBV9 and TRBJ2-1; D ambiguous. The CDR3 contains 15 residues. The germline V gene has CDR1 SGDLS and CDR2 YYNGEE. V was clipped by 3 bases and J by 3 bases, with 13 bases between them. DNA for the CDR3: TGTGCCAGCAGCGCCAACAGTATCATCTACAATGAGCAGTTCTTC. Translated: CASSANSIIYNEQFF.

This clone came up a few times. This rearrangement joins TRBV7-2 to TRBJ1-2; TRBD1 aligns across 7 bases. There are 15 residues in the CDR3. With V trimmed by 1 base and J by 5 bases, 7 bases remained unmatched. Per the germline V gene, CDR1 is SGHTA and CDR2 is FQGNSA. The CDR3 nucleotides read TGTGCCAGCAGCTTAGTTACTGACAGGGCGTATGGCTACACCTTC. Encoded protein: CASSLVTDRAYGYTF.

The CDR3 here is CASSSGGYNEQFF. The CDR3 nucleotides are TGTGCCAGCAGTTCCGGGGGTTACAATGAGCAGTTCTTC. The J gene is TRBJ2-1, the V gene TRBV12-3 or TRBV12-4; possible D gene TRBD2, 6 bases. Trimming removed 4 bases from V and 4 bases from J, with 8 bases in between. The length of the CDR3 is 13 residues.

V gene TRBV19 combines with J gene TRBJ2-2, with D perhaps TRBD1 (5 bases). Trimming removed 7 bases at V and 6 bases at J, with 15 bases between. The CDR3 is 14 residues long. Germline V lookup: CDR1 LNHDA, CDR2 SQIVND (reference sequence). The CDR3 is CASTQGIEAGELFF. In DNA, the CDR3 is TGTGCCAGTACGCAGGGAATAGAGGCCGGGGAGCTGTTTTTT.

The chain links TRBV5-4 to TRBJ2-5, with a possible D match to TRBD1 (6 bases). The CDR3 totals 15 residues. Germline assignment: CDR1 SGHNT and CDR2 YYREEE (reference sequence). V was pared by 0 bases and J by 4 bases, with 13 bases between. The CDR3 protein is CASSLVPSRGETQYF. In DNA form, the CDR3 reads TGTGCCAGCAGCTTGGTACCCTCCAGGGGAGAGACCCAGTACTTC.

The V and J genes are TRBV11-2 and TRBJ2-7, with D possibly matching TRBD2 (6 bases). This CDR3 region has 15 residues. The germline gives CDR1 SGHAT, CDR2 FQNNGV. V was pared by 1 base and J by 5 bases, with 15 bases between. The CDR3 region is CASSLVRGVMHEQYF. The CDR3 nucleotides read TGTGCCAGCAGCTTAGTGCGGGGAGTTATGCACGAGCAGTACTTC.